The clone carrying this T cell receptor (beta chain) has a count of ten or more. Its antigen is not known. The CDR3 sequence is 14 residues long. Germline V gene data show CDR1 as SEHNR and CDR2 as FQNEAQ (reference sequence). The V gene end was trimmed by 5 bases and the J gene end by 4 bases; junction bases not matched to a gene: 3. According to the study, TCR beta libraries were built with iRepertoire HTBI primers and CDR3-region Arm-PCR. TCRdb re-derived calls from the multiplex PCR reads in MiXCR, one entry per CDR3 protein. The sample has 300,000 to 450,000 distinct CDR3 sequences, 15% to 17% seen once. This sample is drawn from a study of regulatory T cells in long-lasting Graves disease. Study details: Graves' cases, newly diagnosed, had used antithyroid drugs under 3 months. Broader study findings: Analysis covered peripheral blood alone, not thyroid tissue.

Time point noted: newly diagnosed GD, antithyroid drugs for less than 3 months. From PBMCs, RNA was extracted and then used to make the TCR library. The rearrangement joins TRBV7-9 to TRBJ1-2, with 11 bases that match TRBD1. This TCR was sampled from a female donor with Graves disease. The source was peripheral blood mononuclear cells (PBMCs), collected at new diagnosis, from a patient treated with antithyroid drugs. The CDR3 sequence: CASSPGQGAYGYTF. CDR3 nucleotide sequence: TGTGCCAGCAGCCCCGGACAGGGGGCCTATGGCTACACCTTC.